This T cell receptor (beta chain) was documented in a study of T-cell reconstitution after alpha-beta-depleted transplantation in children. To note about this clonotype: Its antigen is undetermined.

The study's findings and limits: T-cell counts and diversity were attributed mostly to newly produced T cells one year after transplant. Certain patients had high TCRbeta diversity at day 60, and it came from recipient T cells and thymic progenitors that survived. Expanded graft clones numbering several hundred reportedly gave rise to alpha-beta T cells about two months after transplant.

CDR1 is SNHLY and CDR2 is FYNNEI in the germline V gene. The CDR3 covers 13 residues. Trimming cost V 4 bases and J 7 bases; bases outside gene matches: 0. Unique molecular identifiers were incorporated when the TCRbeta library was constructed. Via MiXCR, TCRdb re-called the PCR reads, giving one row per CDR3 protein. The repertoire holds 200,000 to 250,000 distinct CDR3 sequences, with roughly a quarter as singletons. The genes are TRBV2 and TRBJ2-5, with TRBD2 matching 13 bases. The sequences come from PBMCs, mostly from graft donor cells, collected 360 days after TCRalphabeta/CD19-depleted stem cell transplant. The clonotype originates from a female patient between 2 and 10 years old who had a stem cell transplant for congenital amegakaryocytic thrombocytopenia, so the T cells may come from the graft donor. This CDR3 reads CASSGLAGGTQYF. The CDR3 DNA follows: TGTGCCAGCAGTGGACTAGCGGGGGGGACCCAGTACTTC.